Following are 9 T cell receptor beta chains from one sample sequenced in a study of long-term antiretroviral therapy in people with HIV. Version v3.0 of the immunoSEQ assay ran at survey level. Sequencing used immunoSEQ multiplex PCR; TCRdb keeps in-frame clones, though not all of them. The profile covers thousands of clones, with 74% appearing a single time and 7.5% taken by the ten largest. Source: unsorted PBMCs, taken 0.1 years before starting antiretroviral therapy. These receptors all come from a man aged 18 to 30 with HIV.

The chain uses TRBV11-1 and TRBJ2-1; 7 bases match TRBD1. The CDR3 runs 15 residues. Germline trimming cut 5 bases from V and 3 bases from J; bases unmatched to any gene: 7. CDR1 is SGHAT and CDR2 is FQDESV in the germline V gene (reference sequence). For the CDR3, the DNA is TGTGCCAGCAGCCCCGGGGACAGCCACTACAATGAGCAGTTCTTC. Translating gives CASSPGDSHYNEQFF.

This chain joins TRBV6-1 and TRBJ2-3; D is perhaps TRBD1 (5 bases). Germline V CDR1 and CDR2: MNHNS, SASEGT. CDR3 length equals 15 residues. V gave up 2 bases and J gave up 1 base, with 10 bases separating them. In nucleotides, the CDR3 is TGTGCCAGCAGTGAACGACAGTCGGGCACAGATACGCAGTATTTT. This gives the protein CASSERQSGTDTQYF.

This chain joins TRBV27 and TRBJ1-2, with D possibly matching TRBD1 (6 bases). V was trimmed by 5 bases and J by 4 bases, leaving 17 bases between them. CDR1 MNHEY and CDR2 SMNVEV come from the germline V gene (reference sequence). The CDR3 is 15 amino acids. The CDR3 spells CASSPQDRPTYGYTF. The CDR3, as DNA: TGTGCCAGCAGTCCACAGGACAGACCCACCTATGGCTACACCTTC.

The chain recombines TRBV7-9 with TRBJ2-7, with D maybe TRBD1 (6 bases). The length of the CDR3 is 12 residues. Germline CDR1 reads SEHNR; CDR2 reads FQNEAQ (reference sequence). The V end lost 5 bases, the J end lost 7 bases, and 12 bases lay between the germline ends. CDR3 bases: TGTGCCAGCAGCCCAGGGACACGGGAGCAGTACTTC. Translating it yields CASSPGTREQYF.

The chain is built from TRBV2 and TRBJ2-1; D uncertain. The germline V gene encodes CDR1 SNHLY and CDR2 FYNNEI. Trimming stripped 8 bases from V and 4 bases from J, with 15 bases between. This CDR3 contains 14 residues. The CDR3: CASGATAGYNEQFF. DNA for the CDR3: TGTGCCAGCGGAGCTACGGCAGGATACAATGAGCAGTTCTTC.

The V call is TRBV7-9, the J call TRBJ2-7; D call uncertain. The germline V gene encodes CDR1 SEHNR and CDR2 FQNEAQ (reference sequence). The CDR3 extends over 14 amino acids. V lost 5 bases and J lost 2, with 13 bases in between. The CDR3 loop is CASSPLTTPYEQYF. For the CDR3, the DNA is TGTGCCAGCAGCCCCTTAACTACTCCCTACGAGCAGTACTTC.

This clone is a singleton in its sample. The chain combines TRBV9 with TRBJ1-2; the D is unclear. V lost 4 bases and J lost 4, with 11 bases in between. The germline gives CDR1 SGDLS, CDR2 YYNGEE. The CDR3 covers 13 residues. This chain's CDR3 is CASSQREAYGYTF. CDR3 sequence (DNA): TGTGCCAGCAGCCAAAGGGAAGCCTATGGCTACACCTTC.

V usage is TRBV6-1 and J usage is TRBJ1-1; tentatively, D is TRBD1 (6 bases). This CDR3 spans 15 amino acids. The germline V and J ends were trimmed by 8 bases and 1 base, with 17 bases remaining between them. Germline V lookup: CDR1 MNHNS, CDR2 SASEGT. The CDR3 sequence: CASLPSRGRNTEAFF. CDR3 nucleotide sequence: TGTGCCAGCCTCCCGAGCAGGGGCCGGAACACTGAAGCTTTCTTT.

The rearrangement links TRBV7-9 to TRBJ1-1; D unclear. CDR3 length: 17 amino acids. V lost 3 bases to trimming and J lost 3 bases, with 20 bases between them. Germline CDR1 reads SEHNR; CDR2 reads FQNEAQ (reference sequence). CDR3 loop: CASSFELTRRRHTEAFF. The CDR3 DNA follows: TGTGCCAGCAGCTTTGAACTTACCAGGCGAAGACACACTGAAGCTTTCTTT.